The 17 T cell receptor beta chains below come from one sample, sequenced in a study of blood T cell repertoires in COVID-19. Here immunoSEQ multiplex PCR was the method, and the copy in TCRdb shows in-frame clones only, minus some. The sample carries roughly 500,000 clones, 80% to 90% recorded once. Input material: peripheral blood. The receptor source for this set is a human donor in a cohort sampled during active COVID-19.

The genes are TRBV29-1 and TRBJ1-3; D is unclear. The CDR3 spans 13 residues. V was clipped by 4 bases and J by 2 bases, with 9 bases between them. Germline lookup yields CDR1 SQVTM and CDR2 ANQGSEA. CDR3 sequence: CSVVWETGNTIYF. CDR3 bases: TGCAGCGTTGTCTGGGAGACTGGAAACACCATATATTTT.

This chain joins TRBV7-2 and TRBJ2-1; D may be TRBD1 (6 bases). The V gene's germline CDR1 is SGHTA and CDR2 FQGNSA. The CDR3 runs to 16 residues. With 7 bases removed from V and 2 bases from J, the gap between germline ends came to 18 bases. The CDR3 DNA sequence: TGTGCCAGCACCGTGGGGGCCGACAACCCCTACAATGAGCAGTTCTTC. Residues: CASTVGADNPYNEQFF.

V and J are TRBV19 and TRBJ2-7; D uncertain. The ends were cut back, 1 base at V and 6 bases at J, with 4 bases in the middle. The germline V gene encodes CDR1 LNHDA and CDR2 SQIVND (reference sequence). This CDR3 contains 11 residues. CDR3 loop: CASSIGAEQYF. The CDR3 nucleotides are TGTGCCAGTAGTATAGGGGCCGAGCAGTACTTC.

The CDR3 loop is CASSRGAGGYEQYF. CDR3 coding DNA: TGTGCCAGCTCCCGAGGCGCGGGGGGCTACGAGCAGTACTTC. The V call is TRBV18, the J call TRBJ2-7, with 8 bases identical to TRBD2. The CDR3 extends over 14 amino acids. V lost 6 bases to trimming and J lost 3 bases; unmatched junction nucleotides: 7. Germline values: CDR1 KGHSH, CDR2 LQKENI. The full variable domain, with the rest looked up from reference TRBV18 and TRBJ2-7, is NAGVMQNPRHLVRRRGQEARLRCSPMKGHSHVYWYRQLPEEGLKFMVYLQKENIIDESGMPKERFSAEFPKEGPSILRIQQVVRGDSAAYFCASSRGAGGYEQYFGPGTRLTVT.

Note on this clone: At one boundary the junction diverges from the germline segment, which might be a read error. This sequence joins TRBV5-6 and TRBJ2-1; possible D gene TRBD1, 6 bases. The CDR3 covers 14 residues. CDR1 is SGHDT and CDR2 is YYEEEE in the germline V gene. The CDR3 coding sequence is TGTGCCAGCAGTTTGGGACCAACAGGGAGTGAGCAGTTCTTC. It translates to CASSLGPTGSEQFF.

This clone was observed a single time. The chain combines TRBV6-6 with TRBJ2-7; TRBD1 aligns across 7 bases. Germline V gene lookup returns CDR1 MNHNY and CDR2 SVGAGI (reference sequence). The V and J ends lost 4 bases and 7 bases, in that order; junction bases with no gene match: 7. This CDR3 is 13 amino acids long. CDR3 residues: CASSSRQGKEQYF. CDR3 sequence (DNA): TGTGCCAGCAGTTCGCGACAGGGAAAAGAGCAGTACTTC.

The rearrangement links TRBV10-3 to TRBJ1-5, with D unresolved. V shed 3 bases and J shed 12 bases, with 12 bases lying between them. In germline, CDR1 is ENHRY, CDR2 SYGVKD. The CDR3 is made up of 12 amino acids. This chain's CDR3 is CAISDGEVSQHF. The CDR3 DNA sequence: TGTGCCATCAGTGACGGGGAAGTCAGCCAGCATTTT.

CDR3 loop: CASISRGSGANVLTF. CDR3 sequence (DNA): TGTGCCAGTATTTCCCGAGGCTCTGGGGCCAACGTCCTGACTTTC. This sequence joins TRBV19 and TRBJ2-6; unclear D gene. CDR1 and CDR2 from the germline V gene are LNHDA and SQIVND (reference sequence). Trimming took 7 bases from V and 0 from J, leaving 10 bases between them. This CDR3 spans 15 amino acids.

This sequence joins TRBV7-3 and TRBJ2-1; unclear D gene. The CDR3 is 12 residues long. Germline V lookup: CDR1 SGHTA, CDR2 FQGTGA. Trimming stripped 0 bases from V and 10 bases from J, with 7 bases between. The CDR3 DNA reads as TGTGCCAGCAGCTTAACGCCACTCGAGCAGTTCTTC. The encoded protein is CASSLTPLEQFF. Supplemented by reference TRBV7-3 and TRBJ2-1, the full variable domain reads GAGVSQTPSNKVTEKGKYVELRCDPISGHTALYWYRQSLGQGPEFLIYFQGTGAADDSGLPNDRFFAVRPEGSVSTLKIQRTERGDSAVYLCASSLTPLEQFFGPGTRLTVL.

J is TRBJ2-3 and V is TRBV29-1, with D tentatively TRBD2 (6 bases). Between the trimmed V and J ends, which lost 7 bases and 6 bases, there was a span of 17 bases. The germline V gene encodes CDR1 SQVTM and CDR2 ANQGSEA. The CDR3 totals 13 residues. The CDR3 sequence is CSAVAEGRDTQYF. CDR3 sequence (DNA): TGCAGCGCCGTAGCGGAGGGGCGGGATACGCAGTATTTT.

The chain links TRBV5-4 to TRBJ2-3; D not certain. This CDR3 has 16 residues. The V gene's germline CDR1 is SGHNT and CDR2 YYREEE (reference sequence). V was cut by 1 base and J by 0 bases, with 12 bases left in between. CDR3 coding DNA: TGTGCCAGCAGCTTGATCTCGGGTGCTAGCACAGATACGCAGTATTTT. Its translation is CASSLISGASTDTQYF.

This chain connects TRBV2 to TRBJ2-7; D is perhaps TRBD1 (7 bases). Germline CDR1 SNHLY, CDR2 FYNNEI. This CDR3 spans 14 amino acids. Trimming left V 8 bases short and J 7 bases short, with 21 bases between. In nucleotides, the CDR3 is TGTGCCAGCCGCCCTCGGACAGGAGGGTCGGAGCAGTACTTC. This translates into CASRPRTGGSEQYF.

The chain carries TRBV5-1 and TRBJ1-2, with D possibly matching TRBD1 (6 bases). Trimming stripped 4 bases from V and 2 bases from J, with 12 bases between. CDR3 length: 14 residues. Germline V gene sequence: CDR1 SGHRS, CDR2 YFSETQ. The CDR3 loop reads CASSLRQENYGYTF. CDR3 coding DNA: TGCGCCAGCAGCCTAAGACAGGAAAACTATGGCTACACCTTC.

The chain joins TRBV27 to TRBJ2-7, with 11 bases that match TRBD1. Germline V gene sequence: CDR1 MNHEY, CDR2 SMNVEV (reference sequence). This CDR3 spans 15 amino acids. V trimming: 8 bases; J trimming: 3 bases; junction bases outside the gene matches: 9. The CDR3 coding sequence is TGTGCCAGCTGTCGAAGGACAGGGGGCATCTACGAGCAGTACTTC. Protein: CASCRRTGGIYEQYF.

In this sample, this clone turned up a few times. This chain connects TRBV28 to TRBJ1-5, with D perhaps TRBD1 (6 bases). This CDR3 comprises 14 residues. CDR1 and CDR2 (germline): MDHEN, SYDVKM. The V gene lost 3 bases and the J gene lost 1 base, with 7 bases spanning the gap. CDR3 sequence: CASSFTGSNQPQHF. CDR3 DNA sequence: TGTGCCAGCAGTTTCACAGGGAGCAATCAGCCCCAGCATTTT.

The V call is TRBV5-1, the J call TRBJ2-3; D may be TRBD1 (5 bases). V was clipped by 4 bases and J by 4 bases, with 10 bases between them. The CDR3 extends over 13 amino acids. Germline V gene sequence: CDR1 SGHRS, CDR2 YFSETQ. The CDR3 loop reads CASSQMTADTQYF. CDR3 bases: TGCGCCAGCAGCCAGATGACAGCAGATACGCAGTATTTT.

This rearrangement joins TRBV24-1 to TRBJ1-1, with 8 bases aligning to TRBD1. V lost 7 bases to trimming and J lost 0 bases; unmatched junction nucleotides: 3. Germline CDR1 and CDR2: KGHDR and SFDVKD. The CDR3 loop spans 14 amino acids. This CDR3 reads CATRGTGMNTEAFF. Written as DNA, the CDR3 is TGTGCCACCAGGGGGACAGGAATGAACACTGAAGCTTTCTTT.